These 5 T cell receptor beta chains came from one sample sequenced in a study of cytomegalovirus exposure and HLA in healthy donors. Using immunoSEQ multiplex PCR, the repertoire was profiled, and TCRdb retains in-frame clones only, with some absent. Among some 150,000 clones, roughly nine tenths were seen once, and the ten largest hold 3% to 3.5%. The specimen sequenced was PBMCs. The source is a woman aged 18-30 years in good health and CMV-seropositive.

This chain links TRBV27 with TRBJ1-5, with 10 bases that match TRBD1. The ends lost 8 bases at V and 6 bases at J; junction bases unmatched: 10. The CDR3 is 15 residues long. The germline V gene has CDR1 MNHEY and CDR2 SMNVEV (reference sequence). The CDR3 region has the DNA TGTGCCAGCCAGGACAGGGGGATGCTGACTCAGCCCCAGCATTTT. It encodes CASQDRGMLTQPQHF.

DNA for the CDR3: TGTGCCAGCAGCATGAGGACTCACGAGGTGACCCAGTACTTC. This sequence encodes CASSMRTHEVTQYF. V is TRBV5-6 and J is TRBJ2-5; D possibly corresponds to TRBD2 (5 bases). The CDR3 runs 14 residues. In germline, CDR1 is SGHDT, CDR2 YYEEEE. V was clipped by 4 bases and J by 7 bases, with 17 bases between them.

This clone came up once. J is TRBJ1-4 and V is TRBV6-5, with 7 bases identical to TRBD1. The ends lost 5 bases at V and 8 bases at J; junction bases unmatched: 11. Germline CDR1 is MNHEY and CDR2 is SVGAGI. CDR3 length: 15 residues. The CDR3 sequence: CASSTEGAAREKLFF. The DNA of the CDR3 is TGTGCCAGCAGTACAGAGGGGGCCGCGCGAGAAAAACTGTTTTTT.

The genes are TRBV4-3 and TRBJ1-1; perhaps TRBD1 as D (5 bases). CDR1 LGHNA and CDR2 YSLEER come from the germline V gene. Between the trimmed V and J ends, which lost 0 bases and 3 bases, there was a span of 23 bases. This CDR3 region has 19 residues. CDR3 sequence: CASSQDLPRAGRGDTEAFF. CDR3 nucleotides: TGCGCCAGCAGCCAAGATCTACCCAGGGCCGGGCGTGGGGACACTGAAGCTTTCTTT.

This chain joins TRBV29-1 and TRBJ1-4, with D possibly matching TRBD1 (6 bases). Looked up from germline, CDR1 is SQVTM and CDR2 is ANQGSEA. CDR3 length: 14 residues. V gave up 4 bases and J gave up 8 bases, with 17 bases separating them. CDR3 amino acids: CSVAIETGREKLFF. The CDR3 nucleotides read TGCAGCGTTGCAATAGAGACAGGCAGGGAAAAACTGTTTTTT.